The entry below describes one T cell receptor beta chain. Antigen unknown. V lost 3 bases to trimming and J lost 4 bases, with 11 bases between them. Germline V lookup: CDR1 WNHNN, CDR2 SYGVQD (reference sequence). The CDR3 runs 14 residues. This specimen belongs to a study of graft-versus-host responses after intestinal transplantation. Across the study: Once they had received anti-thymocyte globulin induction, all recipients took tacrolimus and steroids for approximately three years.

Study conclusions and caveats: Circulating GvH clones peaking coincided with falling HvG clones soon after transplant.

Repertoires were generated with immunoSEQ multiplex PCR, while TCRdb's copy carries only in-frame clones and drops some. The table includes about 10,000 clones, approximately 89% detected once. The TCR was taken from a human patient who received an intestinal transplant, so some T cells may come from the graft donor. Here the sequenced sample was PBMCs, taken roughly 42 days after intestinal transplant. The chain has TRBV10-1 and TRBJ2-3, with D possibly being TRBD2 (6 bases). The CDR3 nucleotides are TGCGCCAGCAGTGAAGTGCGGGGCGCAGATACGCAGTATTTT. Translating gives CASSEVRGADTQYF.